This is a list of T cell receptor beta chains from one sample in a study of T-cell reconstitution after alpha-beta-depleted transplantation in children. TCRdb reprocessed the PCR reads with MiXCR, giving one entry per CDR3 protein. The sample has some 260,000 distinct CDR3 sequences; roughly a quarter are singletons. The material sequenced was PBMCs, mostly from graft donor cells, taken 360 days after TCRalphabeta/CD19-depleted stem cell transplant. The receptor source for this set is a female patient between 2 and 15 years old who had a stem cell transplant for congenital amegakaryocytic thrombocytopenia, so the T cells may come from the graft donor. CDR3s include the opening cysteine and the closing phenylalanine or tryptophan. A D gene is named only where the DNA matches it firmly. The size entry is marked missing in some rows and otherwise reads once, few, many or a size class.

clone size,D gene,V gene,CDR3 length,J gene,CDR3 protein,CDR3 DNA
.,.,TRBV11-2,18,TRBJ1-3,CASSYTLASSGSGNTIYF,TGTGCCAGCAGCTACACTTTGGCGTCATCTGGGTCTGGAAACACCATATATTTT
.,.,TRBV5-5,14,TRBJ2-5,CASSFSGRKETQYF,TGTGCCAGCAGCTTCTCAGGGAGAAAAGAGACCCAGTACTTC
.,TRBD1,TRBV20-1,14,TRBJ2-5,CSARDGTGQETQYF,TGCAGTGCTAGAGATGGGACAGGACAAGAGACCCAGTACTTC
.,.,TRBV12-3/TRBV12-4,16,TRBJ1-1,CASSDYVFLGGTEAFF,TGTGCCAGCAGTGATTACGTGTTCCTGGGTGGCACTGAAGCTTTCTTT
few,TRBD2,TRBV7-2,15,TRBJ2-3,CASSLRGRGTDTQYF,TGTGCCAGCAGCTTACGCGGGAGGGGCACAGATACGCAGTATTTT
few,TRBD1,TRBV11-2,17,TRBJ1-1,CASSPPRQGYVATEAFF,TGTGCCAGCAGCCCACCCCGACAGGGGTACGTTGCCACTGAAGCTTTCTTT
.,TRBD2,TRBV2,15,TRBJ2-3,CASMGTSGGTDTQYF,TGTGCCAGCATGGGGACTAGCGGGGGTACAGATACGCAGTATTTT
.,TRBD2,TRBV10-3,17,TRBJ2-1,CAISGRTSGATGSEQFF,TGTGCCATCAGTGGCAGGACTAGCGGGGCCACGGGGAGTGAGCAGTTCTTC
many,.,TRBV20-1,10,TRBJ2-7,CSAWNYEQYF,TGCAGTGCTTGGAATTACGAGCAGTACTTC
.,TRBD2,TRBV12-3/TRBV12-4,17,TRBJ2-7,CASSPIPGTSENYEQYF,TGTGCCAGCAGTCCTATACCCGGGACTAGCGAGAACTACGAGCAGTACTTC
.,TRBD1,TRBV12-3/TRBV12-4,15,TRBJ2-1,CASRPGTGAYNEQFF,TGTGCCAGCAGACCCGGGACAGGGGCCTACAATGAGCAGTTCTTC
.,TRBD2,TRBV29-1,14,TRBJ2-1,CSVVLAGANNEQFF,TGCAGCGTTGTATTGGCGGGAGCCAACAATGAGCAGTTCTTC